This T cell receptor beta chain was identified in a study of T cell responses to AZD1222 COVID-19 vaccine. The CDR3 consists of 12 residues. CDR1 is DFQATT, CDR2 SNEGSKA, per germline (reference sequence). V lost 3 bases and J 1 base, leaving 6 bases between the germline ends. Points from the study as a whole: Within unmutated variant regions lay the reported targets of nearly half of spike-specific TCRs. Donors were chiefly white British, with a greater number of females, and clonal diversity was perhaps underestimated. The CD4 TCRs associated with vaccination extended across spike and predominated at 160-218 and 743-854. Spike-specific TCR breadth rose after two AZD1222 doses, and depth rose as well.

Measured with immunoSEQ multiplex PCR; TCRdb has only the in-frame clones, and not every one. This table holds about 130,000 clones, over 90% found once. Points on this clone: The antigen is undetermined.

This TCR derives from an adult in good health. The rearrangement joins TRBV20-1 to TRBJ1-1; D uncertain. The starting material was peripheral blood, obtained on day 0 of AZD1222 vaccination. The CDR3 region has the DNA TGCAGTGCTAGTCAAGCGAACACTGAAGCTTTCTTT. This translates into CSASQANTEAFF.